Sequencing of this T cell receptor beta chain was carried out in a study of cytomegalovirus exposure and HLA in healthy donors. Study summary: Earlier findings included approximately 120 million unique TCR beta sequences obtained from 150 million to 200 million T cells. An early release of data contained around 80 million unique TCRs, which came from HLA-typed donors.

Researchers ran the PCR with 60 Vbeta and 13 Jbeta primers. This table comes from immunoSEQ multiplex PCR, and its TCRdb copy is limited to in-frame clones, with some not included. The table records over 80,000 clones, 81% of them present only once. While unrecorded immune exposures were likely, the donors were nominally healthy when sampled. Germline CDR1 and CDR2: SEHNR and FQNEAQ (reference sequence). V was trimmed by 4 bases and J by 5 bases, leaving 15 bases between them. This CDR3 has 15 amino acids. Sequencing was performed on PBMCs. The V gene is TRBV7-9, the J gene TRBJ2-1, with D possibly matching TRBD1 (6 bases). This TCR came from a man aged 35-49 years in good health and CMV-seropositive. The DNA of the CDR3 is TGTGCCAGCAGCTCGGACAGAATCTTTAACAATGAGCAGTTCTTC. Protein: CASSSDRIFNNEQFF.